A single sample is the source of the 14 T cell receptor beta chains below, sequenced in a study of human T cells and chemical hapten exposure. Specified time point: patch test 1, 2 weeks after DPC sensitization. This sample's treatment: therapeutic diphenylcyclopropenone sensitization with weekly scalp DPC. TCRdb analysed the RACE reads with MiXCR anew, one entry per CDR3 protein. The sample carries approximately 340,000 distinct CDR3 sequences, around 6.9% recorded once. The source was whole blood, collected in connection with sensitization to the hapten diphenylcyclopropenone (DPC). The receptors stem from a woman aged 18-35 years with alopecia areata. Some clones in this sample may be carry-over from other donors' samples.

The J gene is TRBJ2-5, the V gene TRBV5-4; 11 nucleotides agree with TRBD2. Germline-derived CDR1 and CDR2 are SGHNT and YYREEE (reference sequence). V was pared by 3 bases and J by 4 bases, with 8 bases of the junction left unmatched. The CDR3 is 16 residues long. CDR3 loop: CASSSDGTSGRETQYF. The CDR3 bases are TGTGCCAGCAGCTCTGACGGGACTAGCGGCAGAGAGACCCAGTACTTC.

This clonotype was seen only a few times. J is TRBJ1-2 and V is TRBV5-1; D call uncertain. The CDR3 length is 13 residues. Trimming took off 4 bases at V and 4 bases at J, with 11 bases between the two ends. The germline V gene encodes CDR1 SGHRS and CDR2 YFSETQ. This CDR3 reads CASSADSSYGYTF. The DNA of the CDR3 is TGCGCCAGCAGCGCGGACTCTTCCTATGGCTACACCTTC.

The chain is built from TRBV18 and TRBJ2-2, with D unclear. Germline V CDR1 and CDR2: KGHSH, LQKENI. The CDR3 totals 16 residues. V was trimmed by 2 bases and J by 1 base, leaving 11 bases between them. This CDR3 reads CASSPMGRRNTGELFF. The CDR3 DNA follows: TGTGCCAGCTCACCAATGGGAAGGAGGAACACCGGGGAGCTGTTTTTT.

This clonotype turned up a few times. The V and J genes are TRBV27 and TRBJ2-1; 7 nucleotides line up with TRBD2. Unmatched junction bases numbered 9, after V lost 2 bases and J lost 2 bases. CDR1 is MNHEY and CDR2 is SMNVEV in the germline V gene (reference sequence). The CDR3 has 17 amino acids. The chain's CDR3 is CASSLRFVGGAYNEQFF. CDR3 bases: TGTGCCAGCAGTTTAAGGTTCGTGGGGGGGGCCTACAATGAGCAGTTCTTC.

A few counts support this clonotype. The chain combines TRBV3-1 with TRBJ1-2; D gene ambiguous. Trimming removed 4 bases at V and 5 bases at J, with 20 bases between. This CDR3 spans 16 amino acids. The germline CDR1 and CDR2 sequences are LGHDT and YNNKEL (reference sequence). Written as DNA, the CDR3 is TGTGCCAGCAGCCCCCCAGGAAACAGAGCTCCTTATGGCTACACCTTC. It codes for CASSPPGNRAPYGYTF.

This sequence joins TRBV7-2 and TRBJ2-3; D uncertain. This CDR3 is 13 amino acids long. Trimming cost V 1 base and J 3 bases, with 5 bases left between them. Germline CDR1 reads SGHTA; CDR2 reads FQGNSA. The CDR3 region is CASSLVLTDTQYF. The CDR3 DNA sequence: TGTGCCAGCAGCTTAGTTCTTACAGATACGCAGTATTTT.

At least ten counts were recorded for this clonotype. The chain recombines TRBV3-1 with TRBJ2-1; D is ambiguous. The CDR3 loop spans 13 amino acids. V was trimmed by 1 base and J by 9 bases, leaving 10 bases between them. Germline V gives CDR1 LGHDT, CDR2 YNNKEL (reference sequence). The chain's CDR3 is CASSQALRGEQFF. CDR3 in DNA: TGTGCCAGCAGCCAAGCCCTACGCGGTGAGCAGTTCTTC.

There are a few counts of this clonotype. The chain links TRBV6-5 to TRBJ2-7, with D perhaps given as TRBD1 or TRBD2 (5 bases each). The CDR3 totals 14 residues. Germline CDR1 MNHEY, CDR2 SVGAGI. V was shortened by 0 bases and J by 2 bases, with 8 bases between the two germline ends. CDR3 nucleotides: TGTGCCAGCAGTTACTCTGGGGGAACCTACGAGCAGTACTTC. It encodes CASSYSGGTYEQYF.

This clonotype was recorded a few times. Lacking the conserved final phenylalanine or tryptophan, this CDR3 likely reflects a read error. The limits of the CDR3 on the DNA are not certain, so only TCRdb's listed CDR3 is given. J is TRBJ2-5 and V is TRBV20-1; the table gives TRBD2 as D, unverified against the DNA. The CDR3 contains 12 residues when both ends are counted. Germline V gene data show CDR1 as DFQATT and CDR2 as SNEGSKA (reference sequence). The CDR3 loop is CSARALSQRGVS.

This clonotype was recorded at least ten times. This CDR3 reads CASSLTPERKITDTQYF. The CDR3 bases are TGTGCCAGCAGCTTAACGCCGGAGCGGAAGATCACAGATACGCAGTATTTT. The rearrangement uses TRBV7-9 and TRBJ2-3, with D maybe TRBD2 (5 bases). Trimming left V 2 bases short and J 2 bases short, with 17 bases between. There are 17 residues in the CDR3. CDR1 is SEHNR, CDR2 FQNEAQ, per germline (reference sequence).

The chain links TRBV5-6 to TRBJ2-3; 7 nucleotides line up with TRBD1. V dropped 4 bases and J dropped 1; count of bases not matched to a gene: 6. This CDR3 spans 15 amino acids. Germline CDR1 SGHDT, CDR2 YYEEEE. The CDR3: CASSPFDRGTDTQYF. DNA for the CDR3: TGTGCCAGCAGCCCTTTCGACAGGGGCACAGATACGCAGTATTTT.

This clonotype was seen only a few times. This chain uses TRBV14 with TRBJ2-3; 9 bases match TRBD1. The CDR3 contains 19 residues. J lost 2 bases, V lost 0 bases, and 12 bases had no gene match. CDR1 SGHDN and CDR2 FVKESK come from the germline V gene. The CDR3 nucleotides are TGTGCCAGCAGCCAAGAGAATGGACAGGACAGGGGCGACACAGATACGCAGTATTTT. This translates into CASSQENGQDRGDTDTQYF.

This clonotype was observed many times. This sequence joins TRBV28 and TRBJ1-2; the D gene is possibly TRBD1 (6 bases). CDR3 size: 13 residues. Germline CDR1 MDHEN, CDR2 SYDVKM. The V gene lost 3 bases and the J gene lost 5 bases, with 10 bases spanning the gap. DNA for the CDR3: TGTGCCAGCAGTTTTAACAGGGCTTATGGCTACACCTTC. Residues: CASSFNRAYGYTF.

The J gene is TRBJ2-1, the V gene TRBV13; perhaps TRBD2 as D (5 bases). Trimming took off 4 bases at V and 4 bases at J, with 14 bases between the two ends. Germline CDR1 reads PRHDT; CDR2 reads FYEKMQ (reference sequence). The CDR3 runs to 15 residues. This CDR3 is CASSSVRAGYNEQFF. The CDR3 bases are TGTGCCAGCAGCTCCGTTCGCGCGGGTTACAATGAGCAGTTCTTC.